The clone carrying this TCR beta chain was observed a few times. Antigen specificity is unknown. Sequence at one end of the junction differs from germline and may be a read error. The germline V gene encodes CDR1 SSHAT and CDR2 FNYEAQ (reference sequence). CDR3 length equals 13 residues. The record originates from a study of vaccination and CD4 T cells after COVID-19. Study-level background: Six male and four female convalescents took part, two of them Hispanic. Findings of the study overall: It was observed that, in convalescent patients, a median around 88% of reactive clones arose only post-vaccination.

This sample's treatment: approximately nine-day PBMC culture with coronavirus spike peptide pools or control peptides (ViraFEST assay). The PCR-positive dates, March through December 2020, came before the US Alpha, Beta and Delta variants. Half of the medium was exchanged for fresh IL-2 medium, first on day 3 and then on day 7. Cultured CD4+ T cell DNA was sequenced using the Oncomine TCR Beta short-read assay. TCRdb fed the PCR reads into MiXCR, producing one record per CDR3 protein. The data show 20,000 to 30,000 distinct CDR3 sequences, 35% to 55% seen once. The J gene is TRBJ2-5, the V gene TRBV7-7; D perhaps matches TRBD2 (5 bases). This receptor was identified in a human donor who had recovered from COVID-19. Sequencing was performed on CD4+ T cells from blood, cultured in vitro. The chain's CDR3 is CASSRSGAETQYF. DNA of the CDR3: TGTGCTAGCAGTCGGAGCGGAGCTGAGACCCAGTACTTC.